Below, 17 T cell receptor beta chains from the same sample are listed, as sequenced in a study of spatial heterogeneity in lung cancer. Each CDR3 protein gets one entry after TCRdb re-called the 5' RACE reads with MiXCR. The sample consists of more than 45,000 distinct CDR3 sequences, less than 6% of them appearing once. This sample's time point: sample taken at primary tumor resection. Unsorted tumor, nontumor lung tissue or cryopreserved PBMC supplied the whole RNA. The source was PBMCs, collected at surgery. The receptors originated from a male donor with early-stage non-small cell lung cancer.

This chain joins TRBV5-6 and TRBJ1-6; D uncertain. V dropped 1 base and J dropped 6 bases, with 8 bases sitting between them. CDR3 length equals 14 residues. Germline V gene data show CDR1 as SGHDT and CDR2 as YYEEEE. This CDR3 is CASSLLRGNSPLHF. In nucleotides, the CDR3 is TGTGCCAGCAGCTTGTTGCGGGGTAATTCACCCCTCCACTTT.

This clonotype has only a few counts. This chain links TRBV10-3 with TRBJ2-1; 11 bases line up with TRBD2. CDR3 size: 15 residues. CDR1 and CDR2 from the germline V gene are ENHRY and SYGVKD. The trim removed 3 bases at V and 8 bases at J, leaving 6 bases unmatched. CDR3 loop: CAISELAGEGDEQFF. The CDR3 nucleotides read TGTGCCATCAGTGAACTAGCGGGAGAAGGGGATGAGCAGTTCTTC.

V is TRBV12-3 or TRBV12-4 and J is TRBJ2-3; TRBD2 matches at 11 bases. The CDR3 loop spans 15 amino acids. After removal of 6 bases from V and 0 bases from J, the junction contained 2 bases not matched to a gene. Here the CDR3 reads CASSGLAGSTDTQYF. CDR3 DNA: TGTGCCAGCAGCGGACTAGCGGGCAGCACAGATACGCAGTATTTT.

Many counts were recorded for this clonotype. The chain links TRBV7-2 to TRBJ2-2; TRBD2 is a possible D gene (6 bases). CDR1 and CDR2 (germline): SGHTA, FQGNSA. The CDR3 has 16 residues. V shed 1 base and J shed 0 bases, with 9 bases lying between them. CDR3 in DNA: TGTGCCAGCAGCTTAGTTTTAGCGGCGAACACCGGGGAGCTGTTTTTT. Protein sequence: CASSLVLAANTGELFF.

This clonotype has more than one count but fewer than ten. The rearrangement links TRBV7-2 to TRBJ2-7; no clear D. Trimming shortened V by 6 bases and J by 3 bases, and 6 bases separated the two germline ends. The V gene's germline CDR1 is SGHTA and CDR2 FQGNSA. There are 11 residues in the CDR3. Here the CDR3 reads CASSHYYEQYF. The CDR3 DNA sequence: TGTGCCAGCAGTCACTACTACGAGCAGTACTTC. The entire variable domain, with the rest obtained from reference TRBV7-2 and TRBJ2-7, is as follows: GAGVSQSPSNKVTEKGKDVELRCDPISGHTALYWYRQSLGQGLEFLIYFQGNSAPDKSGLPSDRFSAERTGGSVSTLTIQRTQQEDSAVYLCASSHYYEQYFGPGTRLTVT.

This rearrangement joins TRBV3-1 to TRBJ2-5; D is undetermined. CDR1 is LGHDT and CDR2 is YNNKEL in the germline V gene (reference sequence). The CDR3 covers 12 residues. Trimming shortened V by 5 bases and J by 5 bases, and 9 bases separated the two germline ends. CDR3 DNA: TGTGCCAGCAGCGGGCTAGGGGAGACCCAGTACTTC. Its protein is CASSGLGETQYF.

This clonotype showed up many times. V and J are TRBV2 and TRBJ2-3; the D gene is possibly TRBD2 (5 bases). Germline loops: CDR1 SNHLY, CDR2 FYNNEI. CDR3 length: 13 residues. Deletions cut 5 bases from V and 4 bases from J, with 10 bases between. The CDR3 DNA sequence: TGTGCCAGCAGTTTACTAGGTCCAGATACGCAGTATTTT. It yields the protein CASSLLGPDTQYF. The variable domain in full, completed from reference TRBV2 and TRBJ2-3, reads EPEVTQTPSHQVTQMGQEVILRCVPISNHLYFYWYRQILGQKVEFLVSFYNNEISEKSEIFDDQFSVERPDGSNFTLKIRSTKLEDSAMYFCASSLLGPDTQYFGPGTRLTVL.

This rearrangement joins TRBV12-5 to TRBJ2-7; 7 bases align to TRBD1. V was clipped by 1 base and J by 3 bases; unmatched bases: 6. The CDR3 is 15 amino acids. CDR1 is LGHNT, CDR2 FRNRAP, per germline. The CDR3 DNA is TGTGCTAGTGGTTTGGGACAGGGAGAAGGCTACGAGCAGTACTTC. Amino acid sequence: CASGLGQGEGYEQYF.

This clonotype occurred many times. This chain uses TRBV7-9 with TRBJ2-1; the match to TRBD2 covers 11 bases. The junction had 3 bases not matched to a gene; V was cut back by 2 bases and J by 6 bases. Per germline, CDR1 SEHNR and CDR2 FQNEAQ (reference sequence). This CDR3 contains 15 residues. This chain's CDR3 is CASSLLAGGLNEQFF. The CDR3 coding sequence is TGTGCCAGCAGCTTACTAGCGGGAGGTCTCAATGAGCAGTTCTTC.

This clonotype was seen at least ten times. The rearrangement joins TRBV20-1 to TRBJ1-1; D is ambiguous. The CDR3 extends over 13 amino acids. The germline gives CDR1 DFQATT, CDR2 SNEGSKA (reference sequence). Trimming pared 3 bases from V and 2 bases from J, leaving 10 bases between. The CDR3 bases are TGCAGTGCTAGGATGGCCATCAACACTGAAGCTTTCTTT. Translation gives CSARMAINTEAFF.

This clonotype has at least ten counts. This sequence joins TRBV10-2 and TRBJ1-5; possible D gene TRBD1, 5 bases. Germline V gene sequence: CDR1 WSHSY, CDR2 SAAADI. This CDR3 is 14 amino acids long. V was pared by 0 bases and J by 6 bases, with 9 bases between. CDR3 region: CASSESGTGQPQHF. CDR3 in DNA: TGCGCCAGCAGTGAGTCGGGTACAGGTCAGCCCCAGCATTTT.

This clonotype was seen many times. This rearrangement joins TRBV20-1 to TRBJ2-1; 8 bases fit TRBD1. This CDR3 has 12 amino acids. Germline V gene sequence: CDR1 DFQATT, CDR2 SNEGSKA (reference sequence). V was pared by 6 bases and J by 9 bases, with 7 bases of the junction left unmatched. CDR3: CSAQDRDSEQFF. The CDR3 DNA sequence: TGCAGTGCCCAGGACAGGGACAGTGAGCAGTTCTTC.

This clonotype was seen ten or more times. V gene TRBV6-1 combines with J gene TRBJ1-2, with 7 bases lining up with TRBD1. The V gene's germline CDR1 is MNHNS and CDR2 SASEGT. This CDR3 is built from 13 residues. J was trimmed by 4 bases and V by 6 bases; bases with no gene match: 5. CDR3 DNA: TGTGCCAGCAGGCCCGACAGGGTCTATGGCTACACCTTC. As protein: CASRPDRVYGYTF.

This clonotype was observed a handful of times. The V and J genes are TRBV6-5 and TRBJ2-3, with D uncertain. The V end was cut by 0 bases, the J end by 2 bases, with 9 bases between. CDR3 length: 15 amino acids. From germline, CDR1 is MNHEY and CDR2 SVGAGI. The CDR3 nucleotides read TGTGCCAGCAGTTACTCGGGCGTCAACACAGATACGCAGTATTTT. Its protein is CASSYSGVNTDTQYF.

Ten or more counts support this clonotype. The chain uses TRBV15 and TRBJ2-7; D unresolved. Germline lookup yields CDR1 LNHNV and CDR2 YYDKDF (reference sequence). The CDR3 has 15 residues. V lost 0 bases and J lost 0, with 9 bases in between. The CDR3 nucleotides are TGTGCCACCAGCAGAGATCCTAGTAACTCCTACGAGCAGTACTTC. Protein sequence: CATSRDPSNSYEQYF.

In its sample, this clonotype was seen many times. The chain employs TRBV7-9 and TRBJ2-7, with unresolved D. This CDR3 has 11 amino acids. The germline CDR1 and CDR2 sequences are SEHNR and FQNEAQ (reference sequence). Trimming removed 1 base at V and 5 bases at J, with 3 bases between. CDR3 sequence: CASSLEHEQYF. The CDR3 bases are TGTGCCAGCAGCTTAGAGCACGAGCAGTACTTC.

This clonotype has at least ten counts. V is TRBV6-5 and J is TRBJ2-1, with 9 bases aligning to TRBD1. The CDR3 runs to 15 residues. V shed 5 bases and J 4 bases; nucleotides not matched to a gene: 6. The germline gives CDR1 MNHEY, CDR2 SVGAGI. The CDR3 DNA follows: TGTGCCAGCAGTCCACAGGGGGCAGGGTACAATGAGCAGTTCTTC. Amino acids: CASSPQGAGYNEQFF.